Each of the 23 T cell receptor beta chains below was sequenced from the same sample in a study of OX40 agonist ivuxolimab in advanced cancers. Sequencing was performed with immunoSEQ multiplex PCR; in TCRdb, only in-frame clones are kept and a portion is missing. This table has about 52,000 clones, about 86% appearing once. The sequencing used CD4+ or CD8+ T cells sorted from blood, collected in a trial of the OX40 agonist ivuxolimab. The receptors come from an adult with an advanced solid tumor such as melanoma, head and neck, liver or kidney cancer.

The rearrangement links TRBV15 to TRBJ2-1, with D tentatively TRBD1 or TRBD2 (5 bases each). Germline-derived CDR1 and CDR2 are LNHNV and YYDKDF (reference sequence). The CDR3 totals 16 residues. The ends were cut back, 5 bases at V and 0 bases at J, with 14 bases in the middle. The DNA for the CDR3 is TGTGCCACCAGCCGGGACCTTTGGAGCTCCTACAATGAGCAGTTCTTC. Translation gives CATSRDLWSSYNEQFF.

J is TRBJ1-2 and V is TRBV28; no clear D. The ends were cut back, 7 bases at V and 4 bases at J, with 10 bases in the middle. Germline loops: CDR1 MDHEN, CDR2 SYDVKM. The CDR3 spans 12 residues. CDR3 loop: CASTTSTYGYTF. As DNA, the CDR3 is TGTGCCAGCACGACTAGTACCTATGGCTACACCTTC.

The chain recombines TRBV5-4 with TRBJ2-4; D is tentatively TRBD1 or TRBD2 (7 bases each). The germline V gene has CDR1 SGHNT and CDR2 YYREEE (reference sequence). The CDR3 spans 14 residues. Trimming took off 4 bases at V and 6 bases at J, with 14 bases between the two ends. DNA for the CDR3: TGTGCCAGCAGCCGGGGAGGGGGCGCAAACATTCAGTACTTC. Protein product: CASSRGGGANIQYF.

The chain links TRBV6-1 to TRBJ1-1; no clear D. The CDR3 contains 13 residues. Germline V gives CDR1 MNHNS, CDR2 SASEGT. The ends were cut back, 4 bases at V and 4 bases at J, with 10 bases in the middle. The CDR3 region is CASSGPPGTEAFF. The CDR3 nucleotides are TGTGCCAGCAGTGGGCCCCCGGGCACTGAAGCTTTCTTT.

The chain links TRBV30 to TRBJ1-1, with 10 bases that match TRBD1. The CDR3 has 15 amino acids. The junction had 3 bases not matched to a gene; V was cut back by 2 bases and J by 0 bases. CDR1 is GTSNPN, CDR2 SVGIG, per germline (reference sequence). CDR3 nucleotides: TGTGCCTGGAGTTCCGGGACAGGGGTGAACACTGAAGCTTTCTTT. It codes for CAWSSGTGVNTEAFF.

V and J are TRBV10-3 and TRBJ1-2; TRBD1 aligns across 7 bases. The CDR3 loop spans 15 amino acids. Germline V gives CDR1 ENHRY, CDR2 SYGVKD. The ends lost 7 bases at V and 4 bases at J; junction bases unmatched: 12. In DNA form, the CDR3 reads TGTGCCATCACCCCGAACCCGACAGGGCCCTATGGCTACACCTTC. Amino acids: CAITPNPTGPYGYTF.

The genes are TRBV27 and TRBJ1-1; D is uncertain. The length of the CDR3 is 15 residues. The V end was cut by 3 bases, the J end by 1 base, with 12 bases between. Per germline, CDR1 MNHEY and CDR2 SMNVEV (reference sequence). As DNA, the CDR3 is TGTGCCAGCAGTTTCCGGACCGCCGGGAACACTGAAGCTTTCTTT. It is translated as CASSFRTAGNTEAFF.

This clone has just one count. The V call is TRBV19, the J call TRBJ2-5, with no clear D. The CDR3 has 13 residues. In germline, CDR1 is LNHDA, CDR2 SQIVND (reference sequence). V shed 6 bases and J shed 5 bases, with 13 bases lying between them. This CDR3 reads CASSQSFRETQYF. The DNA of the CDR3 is TGTGCCAGTAGCCAATCGTTCCGGGAGACCCAGTACTTC.

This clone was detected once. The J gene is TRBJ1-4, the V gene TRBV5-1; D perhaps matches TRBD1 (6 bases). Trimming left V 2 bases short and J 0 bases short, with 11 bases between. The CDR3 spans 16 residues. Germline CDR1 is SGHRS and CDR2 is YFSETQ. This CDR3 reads CASSFSGAATNEKLFF. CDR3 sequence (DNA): TGCGCCAGCAGCTTCTCAGGGGCCGCAACTAATGAAAAACTGTTTTTT. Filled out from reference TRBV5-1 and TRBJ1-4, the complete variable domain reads KAGVTQTPRYLIKTRGQQVTLSCSPISGHRSVSWYQQTPGQGLQFLFEYFSETQRNKGNFPGRFSGRQFSNSRSEMNVSTLELGDSALYLCASSFSGAATNEKLFFGSGTQLSVL.

CDR3 DNA: TGTGCCAGTAGTATGGTAGCCGGGGAGCTGTTTTTT. It is translated as CASSMVAGELFF. The chain joins TRBV19 to TRBJ2-2, with D unclear. This CDR3 comprises 12 residues. Trimming stripped 3 bases from V and 6 bases from J, with 5 bases between. Germline V gives CDR1 LNHDA, CDR2 SQIVND (reference sequence).

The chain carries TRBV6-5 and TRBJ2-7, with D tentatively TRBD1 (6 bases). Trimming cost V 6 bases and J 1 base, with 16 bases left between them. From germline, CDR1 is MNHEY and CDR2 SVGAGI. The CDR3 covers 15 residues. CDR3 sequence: CASRRRGTTSYEQYF. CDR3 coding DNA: TGTGCCAGCAGAAGGAGAGGGACAACATCCTACGAGCAGTACTTC.

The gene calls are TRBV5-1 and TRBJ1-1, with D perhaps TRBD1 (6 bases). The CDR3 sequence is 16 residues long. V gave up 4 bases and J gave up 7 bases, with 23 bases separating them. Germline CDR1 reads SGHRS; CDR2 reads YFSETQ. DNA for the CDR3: TGCGCCAGCAGCCTCGATAGGGACACTCCTTCCCTTGAAGCTTTCTTT. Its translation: CASSLDRDTPSLEAFF.

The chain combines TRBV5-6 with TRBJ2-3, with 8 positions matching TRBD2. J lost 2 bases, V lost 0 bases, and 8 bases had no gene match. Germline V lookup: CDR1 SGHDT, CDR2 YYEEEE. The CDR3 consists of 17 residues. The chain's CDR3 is CASSLEVQAGVTDTQYF. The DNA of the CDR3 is TGTGCCAGCAGCTTGGAGGTGCAAGCGGGGGTCACAGATACGCAGTATTTT.

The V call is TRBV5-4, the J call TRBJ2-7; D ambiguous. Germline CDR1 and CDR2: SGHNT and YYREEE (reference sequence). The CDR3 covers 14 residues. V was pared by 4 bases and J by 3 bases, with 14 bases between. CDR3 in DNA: TGTGCCAGCAGCCGCCTGTTGGGGAACTACGAGCAGTACTTC. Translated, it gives CASSRLLGNYEQYF.

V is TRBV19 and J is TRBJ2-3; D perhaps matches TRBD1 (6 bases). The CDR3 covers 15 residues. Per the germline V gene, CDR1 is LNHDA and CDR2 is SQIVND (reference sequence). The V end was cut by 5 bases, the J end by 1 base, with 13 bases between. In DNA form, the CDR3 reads TGTGCCAGTAGTTCAGGGGTCCGCGGCACAGATACGCAGTATTTT. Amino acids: CASSSGVRGTDTQYF.

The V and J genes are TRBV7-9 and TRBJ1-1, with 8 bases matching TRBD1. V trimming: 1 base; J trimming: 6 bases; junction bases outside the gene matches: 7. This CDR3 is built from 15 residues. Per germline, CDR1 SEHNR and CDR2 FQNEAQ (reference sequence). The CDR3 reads CASSLGSGGSSEAFF. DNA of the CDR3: TGTGCCAGCAGCTTAGGTTCAGGGGGCAGCTCTGAAGCTTTCTTT. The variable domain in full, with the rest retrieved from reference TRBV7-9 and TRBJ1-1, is DTGVSQNPRHKITKRGQNVTFRCDPISEHNRLYWYRQTLGQGPEFLTYFQNEAQLEKSRLLSDRFSAERPKGSFSTLEIQRTEQGDSAMYLCASSLGSGGSSEAFFGQGTRLTVV.

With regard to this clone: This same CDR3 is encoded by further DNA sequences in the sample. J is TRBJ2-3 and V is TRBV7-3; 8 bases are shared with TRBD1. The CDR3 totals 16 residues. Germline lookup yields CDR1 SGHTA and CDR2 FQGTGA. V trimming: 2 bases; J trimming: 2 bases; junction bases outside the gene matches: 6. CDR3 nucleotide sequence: TGTGCCAGCAGCTTATCGGGCAGGGGGCCCACAGATACGCAGTATTTT. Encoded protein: CASSLSGRGPTDTQYF.

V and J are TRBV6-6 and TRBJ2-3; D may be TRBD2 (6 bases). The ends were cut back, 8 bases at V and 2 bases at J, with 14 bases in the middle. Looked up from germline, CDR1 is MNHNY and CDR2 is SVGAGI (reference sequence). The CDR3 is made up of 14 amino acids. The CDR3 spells CASGGSGYTDTQYF. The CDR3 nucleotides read TGTGCCAGCGGGGGAAGCGGGTACACAGATACGCAGTATTTT.

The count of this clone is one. The CDR3 DNA reads TGTGCCAGCGGGGAGTGGGGCTCCTACAATGAGCAGTTCTTC. It codes for CASGEWGSYNEQFF. This sequence joins TRBV11-2 and TRBJ2-1, with a possible D match to TRBD2 (5 bases). V gave up 8 bases and J gave up 0 bases, with 11 bases separating them. Germline CDR1 is SGHAT and CDR2 is FQNNGV. The CDR3 runs 14 residues.

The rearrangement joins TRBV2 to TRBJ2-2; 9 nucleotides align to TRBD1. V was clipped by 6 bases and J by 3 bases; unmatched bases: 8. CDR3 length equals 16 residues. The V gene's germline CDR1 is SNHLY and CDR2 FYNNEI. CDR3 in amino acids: CASRGTGTTDTGELFF. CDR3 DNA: TGTGCCAGCAGAGGGACAGGGACGACGGACACCGGGGAGCTGTTTTTT.

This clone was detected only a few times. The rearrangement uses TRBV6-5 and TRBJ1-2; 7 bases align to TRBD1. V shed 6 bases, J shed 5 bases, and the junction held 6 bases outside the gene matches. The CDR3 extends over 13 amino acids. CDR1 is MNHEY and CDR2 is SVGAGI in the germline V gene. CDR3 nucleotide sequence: TGTGCCAGCAGACACAGGGGTGCGTATGGCTACACCTTC. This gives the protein CASRHRGAYGYTF.

This chain's CDR3 is CASSFIQGAANEQFF. The CDR3 nucleotides are TGTGCCAGCAGCTTTATACAGGGGGCTGCCAATGAGCAGTTCTTC. The J gene is TRBJ2-1, the V gene TRBV7-9, with 9 bases lining up with TRBD1. From germline, CDR1 is SEHNR and CDR2 FQNEAQ (reference sequence). V trimming: 3 bases; J trimming: 6 bases; junction bases outside the gene matches: 6. CDR3 size: 15 residues.

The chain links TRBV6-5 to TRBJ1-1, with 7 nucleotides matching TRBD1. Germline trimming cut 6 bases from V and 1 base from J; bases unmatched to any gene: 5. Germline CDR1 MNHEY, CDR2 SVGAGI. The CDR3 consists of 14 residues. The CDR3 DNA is TGTGCCAGCAGCCGTAGGACAGGGAACACTGAAGCTTTCTTT. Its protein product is CASSRRTGNTEAFF.